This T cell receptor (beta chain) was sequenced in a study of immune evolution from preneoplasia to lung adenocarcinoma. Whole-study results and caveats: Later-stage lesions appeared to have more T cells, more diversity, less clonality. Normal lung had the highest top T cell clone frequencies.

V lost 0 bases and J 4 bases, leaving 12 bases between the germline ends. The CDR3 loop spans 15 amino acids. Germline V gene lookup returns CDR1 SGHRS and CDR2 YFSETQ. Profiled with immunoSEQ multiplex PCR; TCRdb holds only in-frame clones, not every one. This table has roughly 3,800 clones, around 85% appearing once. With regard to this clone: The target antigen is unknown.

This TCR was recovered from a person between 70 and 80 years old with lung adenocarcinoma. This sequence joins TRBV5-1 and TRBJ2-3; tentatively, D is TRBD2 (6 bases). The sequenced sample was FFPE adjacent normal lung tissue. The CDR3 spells CASSLEGRTADTQYF. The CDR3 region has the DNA TGCGCCAGCAGCTTGGAGGGGAGGACGGCAGATACGCAGTATTTT.